This TCR beta chain is drawn from a study of glioma-infiltrating T cells after dendritic cell vaccination (dated by TCRdb to the mid-2010s). Broadly, across the study: The cohort included some 15 glioblastoma patients drawn from Phase I and II dendritic cell vaccination trials, of whom 9 were newly diagnosed and 6 had recurrent disease. Survival after dendritic cell vaccination was correlated with TCR sequencing metrics, including TIL content and tumor-blood repertoire overlap. Post-vaccination tumor samples were obtained from repeat resection after recurrence, yielding four to six pre/post tumor pairs. In glioblastoma patients vaccinated with dendritic cells, deep sequencing of TCR beta CDR3 regions served to measure tumor-infiltrating lymphocyte content and to compare repertoires between tumor and blood.

Interpreted using the paper, the time point label stands for: after dendritic cell vaccination, including at tumor progression/relapse. The vaccine consisted of monocyte-derived dendritic cells cultured less than eight days with IL-4 and GM-CSF, then pulsed overnight with autologous tumor lysate. Patients were selected on the basis of adequate residual fresh-frozen tumor tissue and more than two years of available survival data. Patients received autologous tumor lysate-pulsed dendritic cell vaccination between about 2003 and 2013. An isocitrate dehydrogenase mutation was not carried by any of the glioblastoma patients, although molecular status was otherwise variable. Three intradermal dendritic cell vaccine injections were administered to patients at biweekly intervals in the arm below the axilla. Tumor specimens were washed free of blood, necrotic areas were removed, and H&E staining confirmed over 20% tumor content before DNA isolation. The Qiagen DNeasy Blood extraction Kit was used to extract genomic DNA.

The CDR3 starts with the cysteine, ends with the phenylalanine, and has 13 residues. The DNA shown is the 39-base CDR3, in frame from base 1. Per the germline V gene, SGHVS is the CDR1 and FQNEAQ is the CDR2. The junction shows trimming of 5 bases on V and 9 bases on J, and the gene matches do not reach 7 bases of it. TCRB CDR3 regions were amplified from about 2 ug genomic DNA, or all available DNA if less, using the immunoSEQ assay. The multiplex PCR relied on 60 forward primers for TCR V beta segments and 13 reverse primers for J beta segments. To estimate the number of reads per starting template, synthetic control templates were added to each sample at limiting dilution. The Illumina HiSeq System generated sequencing reads of 87 bp. Per the source publication's procedure: PCR and sequencing errors were removed by a nearest neighbor algorithm that merged closely related sequences. The study used only tumor samples in which more than 100 unique TCRs were identified. The estimated TIL fraction was calculated by dividing the T cell count, derived from reads and spike-in coverage, by the number of input cells, assuming 6.4 pg of DNA per diploid cell. TCR overlap was defined as the percentage of unique tumor TCR beta sequences that were also present in the same patient's peripheral blood. Drawn from immuneACCESS, this table holds only the in-frame rearrangements with V and J called that TCRdb kept. Clones are partly lost; checked studies trace under half to an unresolved V gene and leave the rest unexplained. V and J calls and clone size are those listed in that table; D and trimming were worked out from the DNA. This sample gives 2,000 to 2,500 clones in total; roughly 79% of them show up just once. Of the sample, 12% is held by the ten largest clones.

Paper-wide results and their limitations: TCR clonality showed no direct relationship with survival, which suggests that a diverse polyclonal response may matter. The three-group TCR overlap response model was characterized as speculative, and prospective validation of the model was stated to be required. The cohort was small and heterogeneous, few patients had complete blood and tumor sets, and even fewer had initial-recurrent tumor pairs. After dendritic cell vaccination, a higher estimated pretreatment TIL content predicted longer time to progression and overall survival.

As to this clone: Its target antigen remains unknown. Base-call qualities are not available, and no considerably larger clone is one nucleotide away.

This material consisted of tumor tissue, taken after dendritic cell vaccination. This sequence originates from a human donor with glioblastoma. The chain uses TRBV7-8 and TRBJ2-1, with 7 bases aligning to TRBD2. The DNA is TGTGCCAGCAGCACCGCGGGAGTGGGTGAGCAGTTCTTC. Its translation is CASSTAGVGEQFF.